The clone carrying this TCR beta chain was observed a few times. The antigen remains unidentified. TCRdb recomputed calls from the RT-PCR reads with MiXCR, one row per CDR3 protein. This table holds some 390 distinct CDR3 sequences, 60% to 75% found once. This specimen comes from a study of yellow fever vaccine responses in identical twins. The CDR3 sequence is 14 residues long. V lost 5 bases, J lost 6 bases, and 16 bases lay in between. CDR1 and CDR2 (germline): ENHRY, SYGVKD. Whole-study results and caveats: A vaccine T cell response that seemed partly convergent and partly personalized was reported in twins.

The sample consisted of T cells from blood (PBMCs), unsorted or a sorted subset (not recorded which), taken before or after yellow fever vaccination (not recorded which). The clonotype was recovered from a female donor who received the yellow fever vaccine. The chain joins TRBV10-3 to TRBJ1-2; weak D call: TRBD1 (6 bases). CDR3 amino acids: CAISSGTSAHGYTF. In DNA form, the CDR3 reads TGTGCCATCAGTTCCGGGACAAGTGCCCATGGCTACACCTTC.